These T cell receptor beta chains were read from a single sample in a study of neurological immune-mediated disorders. Each CDR3 protein is one row after TCRdb ran MiXCR on the 5' RACE reads. The table shows roughly 70,000 distinct CDR3 sequences, with around 5.2% occurring only once. Sequencing was performed on PBMCs. The receptors shown here come from a woman aged 30 to 39 with multiple sclerosis. The CDR3 runs from the conserved cysteine through the conserved F or W. A D gene is named only where the DNA matches it firmly.

TRBD2	TRBV5-1	TRBJ2-3	CASSLLTSGADTQYF
.	TRBV11-2	TRBJ1-2	CASPVGGVHGYTF
.	TRBV14	TRBJ2-3	CASSQAQKEDTQYF
TRBD2	TRBV7-6	TRBJ2-1	CASTSASGGPSYNEQFF
TRBD2	TRBV20-1	TRBJ2-3	CSARHSGGAVDTQYF
.	TRBV6-5	TRBJ1-2	CASSYGGQGYTF
.	TRBV7-9	TRBJ1-2	CASSLVGADNYGYTF
TRBD1	TRBV12-3/TRBV12-4	TRBJ1-5	CASSSGGLNPQHF
.	TRBV12-3/TRBV12-4	TRBJ2-7	CASSLRAGSYEQYF
.	TRBV2	TRBJ2-7	CASSEDSFYEQYF
.	TRBV9	TRBJ1-6	CASSVGANNSPLNF
.	TRBV10-3	TRBJ1-5	CAIRATGVGQPQNF
.	TRBV5-1	TRBJ2-7	CASSSDQGGEQYF
.	TRBV7-2	TRBJ2-1	CASSPRFF
TRBD2	TRBV7-9	TRBJ2-1	CASSFWTSGGEQFF
.	TRBV15	TRBJ2-5	CATSSLLGPEGETQYF
.	TRBV15	TRBJ1-4	CATSRPEKTDEKLFF
.	TRBV7-2	TRBJ1-4	CASSSRWGTGTNEKLFF
TRBD1	TRBV6-6	TRBJ1-1	CASSDGQGDYEAFF
.	TRBV7-9	TRBJ1-1	CASSFLMDGTEAFF
.	TRBV19	TRBJ2-7	CASSTGYSYEQYF
TRBD2	TRBV18	TRBJ2-1	CASSPKGGLAGEQFF
.	TRBV20-1	TRBJ1-2	CSARAPGTPSGYTF
.	TRBV5-1	TRBJ2-7	CASSLASSRYEQYF
TRBD2	TRBV29-1	TRBJ2-1	CSVLLLAGDEQFF
.	TRBV5-1	TRBJ1-5	CASSLTGDSYQPQHF
.	TRBV24-1	TRBJ2-3	CATSDPGRNTQYF
.	TRBV14	TRBJ1-3	CASSTLSGNTIYF